These T cell receptor beta chains were read from a single sample in a study of T cell responses to AZD1222 COVID-19 vaccine. Using immunoSEQ multiplex PCR, the repertoire was profiled, and TCRdb retains in-frame clones only, with some absent. The data hold around 120,000 clones, with more than 75% observed a single time. Specimen: peripheral blood, collected on day 0 of AZD1222 vaccination. These receptor sequences come from an adult in good health. CDR3s include the opening cysteine and the closing phenylalanine or tryptophan. Each record gives: clone size, D gene, J gene, V gene, CDR3 protein, CDR3 DNA. The D gene is left open where the match is weak. Where a row states a size, it is once, few, many or the class of an expanded clone; other rows omit it.

NA | NA | TRBJ2-7 | TRBV7-2 | CASSLRGGGPKGSYEQYF | TGTGCCAGCAGCTTAAGGGGAGGGGGACCCAAGGGCTCCTACGAGCAGTACTTC
NA | TRBD2 | TRBJ2-5 | TRBV6-6 | CASSKRPPQTSGTLQETQYF | TGTGCCAGCAGCAAACGCCCGCCTCAGACTAGCGGGACCCTCCAAGAGACCCAGTACTTC
NA | TRBD2 | TRBJ2-2 | TRBV5-1 | CASLGTSGSSGELFF | TGCGCCAGCCTGGGGACTAGCGGGAGTTCCGGGGAGCTGTTTTTT
NA | TRBD2 | TRBJ2-1 | TRBV11-2 | CASSLAPTSGGAYEQFF | TGTGCCAGCAGCTTAGCCCCGACTAGCGGGGGGGCCTATGAGCAGTTCTTC
NA | TRBD2 | TRBJ2-2 | TRBV28 | CASSQPGGTSTGELFF | TGTGCCAGCAGTCAACCCGGAGGGACTAGCACCGGGGAGCTGTTTTTT
NA | TRBD1 | TRBJ2-7 | TRBV27 | CASSGTGSYEQYF | TGTGCCAGCTCCGGGACAGGCTCCTACGAGCAGTACTTC
few | TRBD1 | TRBJ1-6 | TRBV7-9 | CASSRQGNYNSPLHF | TGTGCCAGCAGTAGACAGGGAAACTATAATTCACCCCTCCACTTT
NA | NA | TRBJ2-7 | TRBV18 | CASSQAEGTYEQYF | TGTGCCAGCTCACAGGCGGAGGGGACCTACGAGCAGTACTTC
NA | NA | TRBJ1-6 | TRBV7-2 | CASSLARLYNSPLHF | TGTGCCAGCAGCTTAGCGAGGTTGTATAATTCACCCCTCCACTTT
NA | NA | TRBJ2-2 | TRBV28 | CASSSTTGELFF | TGTGCCAGCAGTTCCACCACCGGGGAGCTGTTTTTT
once | NA | TRBJ2-1 | TRBV11-3 | CASSFSGGNEQFF | TGTGCCAGCAGCTTCTCTGGGGGCAATGAGCAGTTCTTC
NA | NA | TRBJ2-7 | TRBV3-1/TRBV3-2 | CASSQGSGPYEQYF | TGTGCCAGCAGCCAAGGGTCCGGGCCCTACGAGCAGTACTTC